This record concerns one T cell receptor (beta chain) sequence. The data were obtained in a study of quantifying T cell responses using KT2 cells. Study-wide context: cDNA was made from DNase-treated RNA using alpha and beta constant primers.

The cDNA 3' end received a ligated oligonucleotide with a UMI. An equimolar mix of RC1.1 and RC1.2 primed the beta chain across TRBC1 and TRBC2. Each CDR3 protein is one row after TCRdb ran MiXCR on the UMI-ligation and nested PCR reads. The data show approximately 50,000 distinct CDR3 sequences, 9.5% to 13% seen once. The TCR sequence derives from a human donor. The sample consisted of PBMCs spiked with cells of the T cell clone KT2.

CDR3 region: CASSLATTDTQYF. DNA of the CDR3: TGTGCCAGCAGCTTAGCGACGACAGATACGCAGTATTTT. The chain recombines TRBV7-3 with TRBJ2-3; D remains unclear. Trimming stripped 2 bases from V and 3 bases from J, with 6 bases between. This CDR3 is 13 amino acids long. Germline loops: CDR1 SGHTA, CDR2 FQGTGA. Looking up the rest from reference TRBV7-3 and TRBJ2-3 gives the full variable domain: GAGVSQTPSNKVTEKGKYVELRCDPISGHTALYWYRQSLGQGPEFLIYFQGTGAADDSGLPNDRFFAVRPEGSVSTLKIQRTERGDSAVYLCASSLATTDTQYFGPGTRLTVL.